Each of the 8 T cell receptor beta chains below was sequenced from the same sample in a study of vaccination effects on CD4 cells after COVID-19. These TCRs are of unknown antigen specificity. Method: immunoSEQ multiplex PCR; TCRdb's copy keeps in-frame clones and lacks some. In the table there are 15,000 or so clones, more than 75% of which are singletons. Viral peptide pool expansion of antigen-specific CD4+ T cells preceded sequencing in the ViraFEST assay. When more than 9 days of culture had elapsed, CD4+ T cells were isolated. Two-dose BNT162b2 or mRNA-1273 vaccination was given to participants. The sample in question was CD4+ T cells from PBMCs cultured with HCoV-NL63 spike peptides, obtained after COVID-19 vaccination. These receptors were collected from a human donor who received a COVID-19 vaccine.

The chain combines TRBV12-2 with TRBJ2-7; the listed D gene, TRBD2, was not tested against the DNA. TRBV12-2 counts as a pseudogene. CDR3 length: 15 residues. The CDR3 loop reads CASRPTIGREGEQYF. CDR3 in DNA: TGTGCAAGTCGCCCTACTATCGGGAGGGAGGGCGAGCAGTACTTC.

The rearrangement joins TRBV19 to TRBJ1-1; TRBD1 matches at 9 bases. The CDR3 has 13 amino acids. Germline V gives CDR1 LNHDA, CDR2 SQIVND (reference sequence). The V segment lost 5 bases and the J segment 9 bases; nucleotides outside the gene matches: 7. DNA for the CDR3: TGTGCCAGTAGTCCACGACAGGGGGGAAAAGCTTTCTTT. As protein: CASSPRQGGKAFF.

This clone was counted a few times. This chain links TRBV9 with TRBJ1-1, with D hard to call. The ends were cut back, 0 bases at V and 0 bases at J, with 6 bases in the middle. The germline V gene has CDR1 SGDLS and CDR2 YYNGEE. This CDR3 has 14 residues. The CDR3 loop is CASSVGEVNTEAFF. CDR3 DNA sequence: TGTGCCAGCAGCGTAGGGGAGGTGAACACTGAAGCTTTCTTT. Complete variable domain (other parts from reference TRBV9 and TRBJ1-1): DSGVTQTPKHLITATGQRVTLRCSPRSGDLSVYWYQQSLDQGLQFLIQYYNGEERAKGNILERFSAQQFPDLHSELNLSSLELGDSALYFCASSVGEVNTEAFFGQGTRLTVV.

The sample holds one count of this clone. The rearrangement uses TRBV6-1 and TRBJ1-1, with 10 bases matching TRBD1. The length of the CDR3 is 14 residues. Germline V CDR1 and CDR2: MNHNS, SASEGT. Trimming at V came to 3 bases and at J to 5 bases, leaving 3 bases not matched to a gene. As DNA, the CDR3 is TGTGCCAGCAGTGAGGGACAGGGGACGACTGAAGCTTTCTTT. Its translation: CASSEGQGTTEAFF.

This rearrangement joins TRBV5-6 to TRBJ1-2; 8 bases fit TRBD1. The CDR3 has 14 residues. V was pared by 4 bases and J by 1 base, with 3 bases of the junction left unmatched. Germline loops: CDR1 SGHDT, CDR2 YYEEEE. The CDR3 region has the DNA TGTGCCAGCAGCCTAACAGGGGGTAACTATGGCTACACCTTC. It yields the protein CASSLTGGNYGYTF.

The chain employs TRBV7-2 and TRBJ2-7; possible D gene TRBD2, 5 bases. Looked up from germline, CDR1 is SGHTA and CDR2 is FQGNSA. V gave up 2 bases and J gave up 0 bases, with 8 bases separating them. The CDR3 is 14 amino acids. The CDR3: CASSLRTPSYEQYF. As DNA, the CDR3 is TGTGCCAGCAGCTTAAGGACTCCCTCCTACGAGCAGTACTTC.

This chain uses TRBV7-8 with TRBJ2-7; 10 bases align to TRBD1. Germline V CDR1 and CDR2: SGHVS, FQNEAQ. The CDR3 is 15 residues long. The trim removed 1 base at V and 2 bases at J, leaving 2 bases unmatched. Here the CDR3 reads CASSLGDRGPYEQYF. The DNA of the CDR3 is TGTGCCAGCAGCTTAGGGGACAGGGGACCCTACGAGCAGTACTTC.

CDR3 coding DNA: TGCAGCGTTCTACCCTACAGGGCGGAGACCCAGTACTTC. It is translated as CSVLPYRAETQYF. The V gene is TRBV29-1, the J gene TRBJ2-5; the D gene is possibly TRBD1 (6 bases). V was clipped by 5 bases and J by 5 bases, with 15 bases between them. The CDR3 contains 13 residues. Germline V gene lookup returns CDR1 SQVTM and CDR2 ANQGSEA.